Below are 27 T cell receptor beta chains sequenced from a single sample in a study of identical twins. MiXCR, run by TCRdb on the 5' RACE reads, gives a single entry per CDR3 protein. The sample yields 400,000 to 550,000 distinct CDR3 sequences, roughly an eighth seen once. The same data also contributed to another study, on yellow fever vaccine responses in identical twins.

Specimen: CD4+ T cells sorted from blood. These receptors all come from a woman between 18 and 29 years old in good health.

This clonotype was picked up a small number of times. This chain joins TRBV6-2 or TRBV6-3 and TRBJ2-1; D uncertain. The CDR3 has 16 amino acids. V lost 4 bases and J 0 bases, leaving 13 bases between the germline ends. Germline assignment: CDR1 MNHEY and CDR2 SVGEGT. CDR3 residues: CASSSDLPSSYNEQFF. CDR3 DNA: TGTGCCAGCAGTTCAGACCTACCTAGCTCCTACAATGAGCAGTTCTTC.

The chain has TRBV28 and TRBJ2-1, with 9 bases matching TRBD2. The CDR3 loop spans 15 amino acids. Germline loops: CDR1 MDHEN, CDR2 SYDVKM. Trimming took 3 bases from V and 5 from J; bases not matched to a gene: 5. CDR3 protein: CASSFASGRNNEQFF. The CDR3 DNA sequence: TGTGCCAGCAGTTTTGCCAGCGGGAGGAACAATGAGCAGTTCTTC.

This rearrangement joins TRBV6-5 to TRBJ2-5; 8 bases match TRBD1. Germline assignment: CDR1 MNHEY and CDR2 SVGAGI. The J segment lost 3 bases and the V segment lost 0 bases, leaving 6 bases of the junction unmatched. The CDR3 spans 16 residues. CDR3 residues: CASSYSSDRVEETQYF. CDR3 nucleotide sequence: TGTGCCAGCAGTTACTCGTCGGACAGGGTTGAAGAGACCCAGTACTTC.

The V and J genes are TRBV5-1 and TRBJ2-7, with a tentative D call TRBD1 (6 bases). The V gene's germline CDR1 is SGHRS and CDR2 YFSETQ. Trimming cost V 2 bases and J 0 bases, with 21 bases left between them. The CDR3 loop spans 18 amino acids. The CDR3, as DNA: TGCGCCAGCAGCTTAGATGGGTTAGGACAGCCCTTCTCCTACGAGCAGTACTTC. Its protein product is CASSLDGLGQPFSYEQYF.

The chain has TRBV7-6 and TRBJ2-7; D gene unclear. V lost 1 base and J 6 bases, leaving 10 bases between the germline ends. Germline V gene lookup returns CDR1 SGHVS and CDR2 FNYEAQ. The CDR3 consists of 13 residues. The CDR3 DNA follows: TGTGCCAGCAGCTTAGGGCTAGGTCGCGAGCAGTACTTC. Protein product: CASSLGLGREQYF.

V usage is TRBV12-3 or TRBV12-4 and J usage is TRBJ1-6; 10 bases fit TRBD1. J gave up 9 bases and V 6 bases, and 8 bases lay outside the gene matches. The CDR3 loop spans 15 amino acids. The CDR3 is CASRRTGGDSSPLHF. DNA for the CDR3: TGTGCCAGCAGACGGACAGGGGGGGATTCTTCACCCCTCCACTTT.

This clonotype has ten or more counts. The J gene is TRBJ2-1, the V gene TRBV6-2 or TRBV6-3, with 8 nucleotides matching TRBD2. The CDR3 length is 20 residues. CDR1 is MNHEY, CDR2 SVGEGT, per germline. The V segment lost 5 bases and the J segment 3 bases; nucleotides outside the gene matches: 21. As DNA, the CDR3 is TGTGCCAGCAGTCATCACCAGGGCTCGAGCGGGAGTTTAGTCTACAATGAGCAGTTCTTC. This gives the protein CASSHHQGSSGSLVYNEQFF.

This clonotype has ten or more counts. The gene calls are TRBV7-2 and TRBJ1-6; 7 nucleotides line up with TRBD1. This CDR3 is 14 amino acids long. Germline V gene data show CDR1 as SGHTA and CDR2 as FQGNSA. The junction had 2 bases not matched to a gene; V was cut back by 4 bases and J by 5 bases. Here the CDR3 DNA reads TGTGCCAGCAGCTCAACAGGGGATAATTCACCCCTCCACTTT. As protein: CASSSTGDNSPLHF.

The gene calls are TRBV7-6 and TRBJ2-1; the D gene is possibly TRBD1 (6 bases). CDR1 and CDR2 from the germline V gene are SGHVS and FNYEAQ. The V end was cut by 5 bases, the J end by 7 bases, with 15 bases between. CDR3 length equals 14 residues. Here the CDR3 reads CASSPRGGVNEQFF. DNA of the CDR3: TGTGCCAGCAGCCCCAGGGGCGGAGTGAATGAGCAGTTCTTC.

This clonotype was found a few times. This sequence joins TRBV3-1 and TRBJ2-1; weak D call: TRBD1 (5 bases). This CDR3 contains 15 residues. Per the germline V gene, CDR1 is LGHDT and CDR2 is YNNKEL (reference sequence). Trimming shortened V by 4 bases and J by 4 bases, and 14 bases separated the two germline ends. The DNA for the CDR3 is TGTGCCAGCAGCCCGAGACAGTCGAGATACAATGAGCAGTTCTTC. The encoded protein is CASSPRQSRYNEQFF.

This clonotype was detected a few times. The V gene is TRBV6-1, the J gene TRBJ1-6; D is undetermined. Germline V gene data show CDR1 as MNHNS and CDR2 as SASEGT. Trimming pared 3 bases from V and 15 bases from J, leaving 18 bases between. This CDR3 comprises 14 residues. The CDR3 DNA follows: TGTGCCAGCAGTGATCCCTTACTCCTTTCTGGCCTCCACTTT. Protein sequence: CASSDPLLLSGLHF.

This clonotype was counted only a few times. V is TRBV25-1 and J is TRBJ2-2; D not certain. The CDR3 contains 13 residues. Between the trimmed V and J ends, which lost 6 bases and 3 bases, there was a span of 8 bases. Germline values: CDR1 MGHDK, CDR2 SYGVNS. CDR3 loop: CASRSEHTGELFF. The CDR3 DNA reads TGTGCCAGCAGGTCCGAGCACACCGGGGAGCTGTTTTTT.

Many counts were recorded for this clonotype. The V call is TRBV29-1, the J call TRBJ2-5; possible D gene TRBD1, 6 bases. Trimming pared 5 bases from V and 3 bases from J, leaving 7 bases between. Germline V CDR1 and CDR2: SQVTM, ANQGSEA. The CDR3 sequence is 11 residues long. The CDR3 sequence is CSVTGKETQYF. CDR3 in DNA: TGCAGCGTTACAGGGAAAGAGACCCAGTACTTC.

CDR3 DNA: TGTGCCAGCAGTGCCAGGGAACGCTCCTACAATGAGCAGTTCTTC. This sequence encodes CASSARERSYNEQFF. The rearrangement joins TRBV27 to TRBJ2-1, with TRBD1 as a possible D gene (5 bases). The CDR3 has 15 residues. Trimming left V 5 bases short and J 0 bases short, with 11 bases between. The germline V gene has CDR1 MNHEY and CDR2 SMNVEV (reference sequence).

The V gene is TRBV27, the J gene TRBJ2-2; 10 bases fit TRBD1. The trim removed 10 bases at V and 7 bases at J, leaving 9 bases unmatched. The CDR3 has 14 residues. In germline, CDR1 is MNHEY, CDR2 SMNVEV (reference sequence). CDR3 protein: CATKAGQGIGELFF. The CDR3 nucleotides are TGTGCCACCAAAGCGGGACAGGGGATCGGGGAGCTGTTTTTT.

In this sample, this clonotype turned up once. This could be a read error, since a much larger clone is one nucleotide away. The CDR3 DNA is TGTGCCAGCAGCTTAGAAGGGGACCCATACAATGAGCTGTTCTTC. Amino acids: CASSLEGDPYNELFF. The chain joins TRBV7-8 to TRBJ2-1; tentatively, D is TRBD1 or TRBD2 (5 bases each). Germline CDR1 and CDR2: SGHVS and FQNEAQ. The CDR3 is made up of 15 amino acids.

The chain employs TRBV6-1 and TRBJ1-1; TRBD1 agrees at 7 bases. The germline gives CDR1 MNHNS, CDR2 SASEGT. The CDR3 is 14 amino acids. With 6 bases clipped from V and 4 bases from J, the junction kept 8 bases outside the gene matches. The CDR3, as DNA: TGTGCCAGCAGGACAGGGATAGATGGCACTGAAGCTTTCTTT. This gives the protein CASRTGIDGTEAFF.

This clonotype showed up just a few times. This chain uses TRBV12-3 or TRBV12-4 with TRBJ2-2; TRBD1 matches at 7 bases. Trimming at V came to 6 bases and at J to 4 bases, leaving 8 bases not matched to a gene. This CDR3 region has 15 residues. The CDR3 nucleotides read TGTGCCAGCAGCACGACAGGGCGAGGCACCGGGGAGCTGTTTTTT. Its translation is CASSTTGRGTGELFF.

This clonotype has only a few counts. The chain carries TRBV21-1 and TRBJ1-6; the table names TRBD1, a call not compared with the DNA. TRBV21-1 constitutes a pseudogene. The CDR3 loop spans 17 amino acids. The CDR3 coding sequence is TGTGCCAGCAGCAGGCAAAAGGGGGACAGCTATAATTCACCCCTCCACTTT. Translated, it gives CASSRQKGDSYNSPLHF.

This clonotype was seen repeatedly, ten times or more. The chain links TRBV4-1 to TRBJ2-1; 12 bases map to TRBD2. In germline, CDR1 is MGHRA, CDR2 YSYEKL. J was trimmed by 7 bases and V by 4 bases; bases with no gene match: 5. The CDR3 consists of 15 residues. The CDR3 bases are TGCGCCAGCAGCCCTACTAGCGGGAGGATAAATGAGCAGTTCTTC. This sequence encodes CASSPTSGRINEQFF.

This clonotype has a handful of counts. The CDR3 DNA sequence: TGTGCCAGCACCTGGGGACGGCGAGAGACCCAGTACTTC. Translating it yields CASTWGRRETQYF. The chain combines TRBV12-3 or TRBV12-4 with TRBJ2-5; D might be TRBD1 or TRBD2, each matching 5 bases. Trimming shortened V by 7 bases and J by 4 bases, and 13 bases separated the two germline ends. The CDR3 is 13 residues long.

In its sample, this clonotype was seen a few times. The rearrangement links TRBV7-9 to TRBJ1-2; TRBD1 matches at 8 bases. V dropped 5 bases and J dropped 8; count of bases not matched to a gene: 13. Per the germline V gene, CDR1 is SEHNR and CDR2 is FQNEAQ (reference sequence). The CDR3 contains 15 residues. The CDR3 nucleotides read TGTGCCAGCAGCCAAGAGGCACAGGGGGACAAGGGCTACACCTTC. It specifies CASSQEAQGDKGYTF.

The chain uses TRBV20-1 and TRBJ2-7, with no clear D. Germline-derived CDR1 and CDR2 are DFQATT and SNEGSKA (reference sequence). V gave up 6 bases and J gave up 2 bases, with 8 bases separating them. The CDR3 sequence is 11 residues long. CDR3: CSAPTAYEQYF. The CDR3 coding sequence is TGCAGTGCCCCAACAGCCTACGAGCAGTACTTC.

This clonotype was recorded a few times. The CDR3 DNA reads as TGTGCCAGCAGCTTAAGGGACAGGGGGTCTGGGGCCAACGTCCTGACTTTC. Protein product: CASSLRDRGSGANVLTF. The rearrangement joins TRBV7-8 to TRBJ2-6; 11 bases map to TRBD1. With V trimmed by 2 bases and J by 1 base, 1 base remained unmatched. In germline, CDR1 is SGHVS, CDR2 FQNEAQ. The CDR3 extends over 17 amino acids.

CDR3 coding DNA: TGTGCCAGCAGTTACTCTGGGGGTATGAACACTGAAGCTTTCTTT. Encoded protein: CASSYSGGMNTEAFF. The chain is built from TRBV6-5 and TRBJ1-1; D may be TRBD1 (5 bases). From germline, CDR1 is MNHEY and CDR2 SVGAGI. This CDR3 comprises 15 residues. Trimming left V 0 bases short and J 0 bases short, with 8 bases between.

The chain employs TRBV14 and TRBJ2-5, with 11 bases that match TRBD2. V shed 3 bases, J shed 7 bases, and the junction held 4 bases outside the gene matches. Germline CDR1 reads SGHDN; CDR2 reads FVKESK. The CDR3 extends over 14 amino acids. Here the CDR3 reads CASSQAGTSGTQYF. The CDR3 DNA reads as TGTGCCAGCAGCCAGGCCGGGACTAGCGGGACCCAGTACTTC.

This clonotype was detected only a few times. The CDR3 sequence is CASSESTYQETQYF. CDR3 bases: TGTGCCAGCAGTGAATCGACCTACCAAGAGACCCAGTACTTC. This chain joins TRBV2 and TRBJ2-5; D is unclear. The CDR3 extends over 14 amino acids. Looked up from germline, CDR1 is SNHLY and CDR2 is FYNNEI. V gave up 2 bases and J gave up 0 bases, with 7 bases separating them.